A single sample is the source of the 15 T cell receptor beta chains below, sequenced in a study of post-analysis software for immune sequencing data. cDNA libraries for TCR beta contained unique molecular identifiers. TCRdb re-called the PCR reads through MiXCR, storing one row per CDR3 protein. Of about 680,000 distinct CDR3 sequences listed, more than 50% were seen once; the top ten hold approximately 10%. Antigens for these TCRs are unknown. Points from the study as a whole: Patients had higher frequencies than controls of a few TRBV segments, including TRBV5-6, TRBV5-1 and TRBV20-1.

What was sequenced was blood. The receptor source for this set is a girl aged 2-9 years with multiple sclerosis.

The chain is built from TRBV14 and TRBJ2-6; the D is unclear. Trimming took 2 bases from V and 1 from J, leaving 15 bases between them. Per the germline V gene, CDR1 is SGHDN and CDR2 is FVKESK. The CDR3 runs 18 residues. The CDR3 bases are TGTGCCAGCAGCCAAAAGTCTACCCCGACGTCTGGGGCCAACGTCCTGACTTTC. Its translation: CASSQKSTPTSGANVLTF.

The rearrangement joins TRBV4-1 to TRBJ2-5; a possible D gene is TRBD1 (6 bases). Germline V gene sequence: CDR1 MGHRA, CDR2 YSYEKL. This CDR3 comprises 15 residues. V lost 0 bases and J 11 bases, leaving 19 bases between the germline ends. CDR3 sequence: CASSQDSPRGNSQYF. Written as DNA, the CDR3 is TGCGCCAGCAGCCAAGATTCCCCCAGGGGAAATAGTCAGTACTTC.

CDR3 sequence (DNA): TGCAGCGTTCGGCCGATCATGAACACTGAAGCTTTCTTT. Residues: CSVRPIMNTEAFF. This chain uses TRBV29-1 with TRBJ1-1; D unclear. V was cut by 5 bases and J by 0 bases, with 10 bases left in between. Germline V CDR1 and CDR2: SQVTM, ANQGSEA. This CDR3 contains 13 residues.

The V and J genes are TRBV6-2 or TRBV6-3 and TRBJ2-7, with D tentatively TRBD1 (5 bases). This CDR3 has 13 residues. The germline gives CDR1 MNHEY, CDR2 SVGEGT. Deletions cut 7 bases from V and 1 base from J, with 11 bases between. This CDR3 is CASMSRVSYEQYF. The CDR3 DNA reads TGTGCCAGCATGAGCAGGGTGTCCTACGAGCAGTACTTC.

This clonotype has only a few counts. The rearrangement links TRBV12-3 or TRBV12-4 to TRBJ2-7, with a weak D call TRBD2 (5 bases). The V and J ends lost 4 bases and 2 bases respectively, with 18 bases between them. The CDR3 has 16 amino acids. The CDR3 DNA reads TGTGCCAGCAGTTCCCCCGCAGCCGAGGGCACCTACGAGCAGTACTTC. Translation gives CASSSPAAEGTYEQYF.

This sequence joins TRBV29-1 and TRBJ2-7, with TRBD1 matching over 9 bases. This CDR3 has 14 residues. The germline V gene encodes CDR1 SQVTM and CDR2 ANQGSEA. V dropped 4 bases and J dropped 0; count of bases not matched to a gene: 4. The CDR3 spells CSVAGQGASYEQYF. CDR3 nucleotide sequence: TGCAGCGTTGCGGGACAGGGAGCCTCCTACGAGCAGTACTTC.

This chain links TRBV29-1 with TRBJ1-1; weak D call: TRBD1 (5 bases). Deletions cut 6 bases from V and 0 bases from J, with 8 bases between. CDR1 is SQVTM and CDR2 is ANQGSEA in the germline V gene. There are 12 residues in the CDR3. The chain's CDR3 is CSVLDMNTEAFF. The CDR3 nucleotides are TGCAGCGTCCTGGACATGAACACTGAAGCTTTCTTT.

This clonotype was seen just once. One junction end disagrees with the germline gene, perhaps due to a read error. The CDR3 coding sequence is TGTGCCAGCAGTTACTCGGGGACGGTGAACACTGGAGCTTTCTTT. The encoded protein is CASSYSGTVNTGAFF. The genes are TRBV6-5 and TRBJ1-1; the D gene is possibly TRBD1 (5 bases). In germline, CDR1 is MNHEY, CDR2 SVGAGI. This CDR3 spans 15 amino acids.

This clonotype was found a few times. The V gene is TRBV20-1, the J gene TRBJ1-2, with 7 bases identical to TRBD1. CDR1 is DFQATT and CDR2 is SNEGSKA in the germline V gene (reference sequence). The CDR3 loop spans 13 amino acids. The junction had 5 bases not matched to a gene; V was cut back by 6 bases and J by 1 base. The CDR3: CSAAGTDNYGYTF. CDR3 DNA sequence: TGCAGTGCGGCCGGGACAGATAACTATGGCTACACCTTC.

The table lists this clonotype with a count of one. The rearrangement uses TRBV6-6 and TRBJ2-2; tentative D call: TRBD2 (5 bases). CDR1 and CDR2 (germline): MNHNY, SVGAGI (reference sequence). V was cut by 5 bases and J by 4 bases, with 8 bases left in between. The length of the CDR3 is 13 residues. The CDR3 loop is CASSERSTGELFF. The CDR3 region has the DNA TGTGCCAGCAGTGAGCGGAGCACCGGGGAGCTGTTTTTT.

The rearrangement links TRBV20-1 to TRBJ2-1; 10 bases are a match to TRBD2. The J segment lost 7 bases and the V segment lost 5 bases, leaving 5 bases of the junction unmatched. The CDR3 runs 13 residues. CDR1 DFQATT and CDR2 SNEGSKA come from the germline V gene (reference sequence). The DNA for the CDR3 is TGCAGTGCTCTCTCGACTAGCGGGAATGAGCAGTTCTTC. It codes for CSALSTSGNEQFF.

The chain couples TRBV5-1 to TRBJ2-3; 10 bases map to TRBD1. CDR1 and CDR2 from the germline V gene are SGHRS and YFSETQ. Germline trimming cut 0 bases from V and 2 bases from J; bases unmatched to any gene: 6. This CDR3 is 17 amino acids long. The CDR3 reads CASSLGVGQGFTDTQYF. The CDR3 nucleotides read TGCGCCAGCAGCTTGGGAGTGGGACAGGGGTTCACAGATACGCAGTATTTT.

The chain links TRBV2 to TRBJ2-2; 11 nucleotides align to TRBD2. Germline CDR1 is SNHLY and CDR2 is FYNNEI. There are 15 residues in the CDR3. CDR3 nucleotides: TGTGTGTCGACTAGCGGGACCACGAACACCGGGGAGCTGTTTTTT. This sequence encodes CVSTSGTTNTGELFF.

The chain links TRBV14 to TRBJ2-5; 7 bases line up with TRBD2. J lost 5 bases, V lost 1 base, and 13 bases had no gene match. This CDR3 contains 17 residues. From germline, CDR1 is SGHDN and CDR2 FVKESK. CDR3 sequence (DNA): TGTGCCAGCAGCCAAGCCAGCCCCGGACTAGGTTCGGAGACCCAGTACTTC. Translated: CASSQASPGLGSETQYF.

This chain joins TRBV11-2 and TRBJ2-7; D not certain. The germline V gene encodes CDR1 SGHAT and CDR2 FQNNGV. The ends were cut back, 4 bases at V and 2 bases at J, with 18 bases in the middle. This CDR3 is 16 amino acids long. The CDR3 is CASSSRQVPRTYEQYF. The CDR3 DNA follows: TGTGCCAGCAGCTCGCGACAAGTCCCTAGGACCTACGAGCAGTACTTC.